The entry that follows covers one TCR beta chain sequence. This sample was included in a study of T cell changes during pregnancy in multiple sclerosis. Using immunoSEQ multiplex PCR, the repertoire was profiled, and TCRdb retains in-frame clones only, with some absent. Seen here are under 120,000 clones, about nine tenths observed once, and the top ten hold about 3%. From germline, CDR1 is LNHDA and CDR2 SQIVND (reference sequence). The CDR3 runs 14 residues. V gave up 3 bases and J gave up 8 bases; unmatched junction bases: 4. The chain couples TRBV19 to TRBJ1-6; TRBD1 matches at 7 bases. The sample here was peripheral blood, taken after pregnancy. The receptor was isolated from a female donor with multiple sclerosis, enrolled in a pregnancy study. CDR3 protein: CASSIGTVDSPLHF. For the CDR3, the DNA is TGTGCCAGTAGTATCGGGACAGTGGATTCACCCCTCCACTTT.